The 5 T cell receptor beta chains below all came from one sample that was sequenced in a study of shared clonotypes between healthy human individuals. The assay was immunoSEQ multiplex PCR, and TCRdb's table has in-frame clones only and misses some. Among roughly 650,000 clones listed, roughly 95% were seen once. CD45RO-negative, CCR7-selected cells formed the naive CD8 fraction, which excluded terminally differentiated effector memory CD45RA+ cells. Sequencing was carried out using naive CD8+ T cells sorted from blood. The receptors derive from a woman in her 30s in good health.

The chain has TRBV13 and TRBJ2-1, with D maybe TRBD2 (6 bases). This CDR3 has 17 amino acids. CDR1 is PRHDT, CDR2 FYEKMQ, per germline (reference sequence). Trimming removed 5 bases at V and 4 bases at J, with 21 bases between. CDR3 protein: CASSGWDFQETYNEQFF. The CDR3 bases are TGTGCCAGCAGCGGATGGGACTTCCAAGAAACATACAATGAGCAGTTCTTC.

CDR3 sequence reads: CASSLSTGEWAYEQYF. DNA of the CDR3: TGTGCCAGCAGTTTGTCGACAGGGGAATGGGCCTACGAGCAGTACTTC. V and J are TRBV27 and TRBJ2-7; 8 bases match TRBD1. The CDR3 covers 16 residues. Looked up from germline, CDR1 is MNHEY and CDR2 is SMNVEV (reference sequence). V lost 3 bases and J lost 2; bases outside the gene matches: 9.

The chain carries TRBV28 and TRBJ2-7; D is perhaps TRBD2 (6 bases). CDR3 size: 15 residues. CDR1 is MDHEN and CDR2 is SYDVKM in the germline V gene. The V end was cut by 5 bases, the J end by 4 bases, with 18 bases between. This CDR3 reads CASSLQLAFRYEQYF. The CDR3 coding sequence is TGTGCCAGCAGTCTCCAACTAGCATTCCGGTACGAGCAGTACTTC.

The chain couples TRBV23-1 to TRBJ2-2; D is unclear. TRBV23-1 is assigned to the ORF class and has an uncertain function. V shed 8 bases and J shed 8 bases, with 24 bases lying between them. CDR3 length equals 16 residues. The CDR3 coding sequence is TGCGCCAGCTCACCCCCCGATTTTGGTCCCAGGGGGGAGCTGTTTTTT. Residues: CASSPPDFGPRGELFF.

CDR3 region: CASSLGMNTEAFF. The CDR3 DNA sequence: TGTGCCAGCAGTCTCGGGATGAACACTGAAGCTTTCTTT. The chain recombines TRBV6-5 with TRBJ1-1; no reliable D call. V gave up 5 bases and J gave up 0 bases, with 7 bases separating them. The CDR3 is 13 residues long. The germline CDR1 and CDR2 sequences are MNHEY and SVGAGI.